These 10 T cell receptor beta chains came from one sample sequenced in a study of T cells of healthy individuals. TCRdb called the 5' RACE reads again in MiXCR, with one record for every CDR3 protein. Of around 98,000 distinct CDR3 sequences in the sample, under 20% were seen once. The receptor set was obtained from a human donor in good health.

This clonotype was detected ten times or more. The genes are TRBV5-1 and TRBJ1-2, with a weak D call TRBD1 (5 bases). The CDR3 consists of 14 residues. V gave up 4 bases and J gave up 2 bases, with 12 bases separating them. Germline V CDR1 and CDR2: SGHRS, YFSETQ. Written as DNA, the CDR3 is TGCGCCAGCAGCCCGACCCAGGGCAACTATGGCTACACCTTC. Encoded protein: CASSPTQGNYGYTF.

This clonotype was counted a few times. CDR3 in DNA: TGTGCCATCAGGGGGACAGGGTCTGCAGATACGCAGTATTTT. Its protein is CAIRGTGSADTQYF. The chain carries TRBV10-3 and TRBJ2-3, with 9 bases lining up with TRBD1. The CDR3 sequence is 14 residues long. Trimming cost V 6 bases and J 4 bases; bases outside gene matches: 5. CDR1 and CDR2 (germline): ENHRY, SYGVKD.

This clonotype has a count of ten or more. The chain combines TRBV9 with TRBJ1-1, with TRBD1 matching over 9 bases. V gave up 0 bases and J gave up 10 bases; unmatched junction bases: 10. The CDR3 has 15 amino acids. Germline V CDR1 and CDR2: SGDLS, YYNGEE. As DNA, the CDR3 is TGTGCCAGCAGCGTAGATCCAGGACAGGGGTATGGAGCTTTCTTT. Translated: CASSVDPGQGYGAFF.

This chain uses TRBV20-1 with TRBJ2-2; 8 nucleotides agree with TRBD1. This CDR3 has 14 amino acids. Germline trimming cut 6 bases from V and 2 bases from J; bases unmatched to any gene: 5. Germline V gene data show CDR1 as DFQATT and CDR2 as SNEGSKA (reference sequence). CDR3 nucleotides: TGCAGTGCCCGCAGGGGGCGAAACACCGGGGAGCTGTTTTTT. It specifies CSARRGRNTGELFF.

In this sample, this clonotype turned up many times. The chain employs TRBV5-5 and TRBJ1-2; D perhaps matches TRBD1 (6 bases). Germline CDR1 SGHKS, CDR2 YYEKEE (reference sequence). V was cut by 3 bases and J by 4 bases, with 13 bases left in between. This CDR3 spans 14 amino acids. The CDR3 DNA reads TGTGCCAGCAGCTCGGTGACAGGCTTCTATGGCTACACCTTC. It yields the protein CASSSVTGFYGYTF. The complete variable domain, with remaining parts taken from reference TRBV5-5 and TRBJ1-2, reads DAGVTQSPTHLIKTRGQQVTLRCSPISGHKSVSWYQQVLGQGPQFIFQYYEKEERGRGNFPDRFSARQFPNYSSELNVNALLLGDSALYLCASSSVTGFYGYTFGSGTRLTVV.

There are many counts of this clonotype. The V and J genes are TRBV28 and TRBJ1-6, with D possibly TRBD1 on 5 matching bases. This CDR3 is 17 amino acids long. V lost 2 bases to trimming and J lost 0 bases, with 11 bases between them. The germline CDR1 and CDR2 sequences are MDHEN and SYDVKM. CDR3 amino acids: CASSLGGTSSYNSPLHF. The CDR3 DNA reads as TGTGCCAGCAGTTTAGGGGGGACCAGCTCCTATAATTCACCCCTCCACTTT.

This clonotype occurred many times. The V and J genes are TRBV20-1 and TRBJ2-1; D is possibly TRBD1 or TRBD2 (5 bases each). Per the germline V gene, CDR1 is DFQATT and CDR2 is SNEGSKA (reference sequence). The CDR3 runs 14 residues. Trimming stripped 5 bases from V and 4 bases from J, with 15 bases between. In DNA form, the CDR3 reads TGCAGTGCTCAACGTGGGGGTCCTTACAATGAGCAGTTCTTC. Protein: CSAQRGGPYNEQFF.

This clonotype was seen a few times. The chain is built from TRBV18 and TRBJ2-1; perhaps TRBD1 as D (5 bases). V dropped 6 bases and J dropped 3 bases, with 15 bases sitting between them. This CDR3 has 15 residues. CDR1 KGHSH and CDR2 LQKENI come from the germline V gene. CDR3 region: CASSLEWGYYNEQFF. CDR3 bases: TGTGCCAGCTCCCTGGAGTGGGGCTACTACAATGAGCAGTTCTTC. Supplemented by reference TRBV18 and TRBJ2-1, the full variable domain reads NAGVMQNPRHLVRRRGQEARLRCSPMKGHSHVYWYRQLPEEGLKFMVYLQKENIIDESGMPKERFSAEFPKEGPSILRIQQVVRGDSAAYFCASSLEWGYYNEQFFGPGTRLTVL.

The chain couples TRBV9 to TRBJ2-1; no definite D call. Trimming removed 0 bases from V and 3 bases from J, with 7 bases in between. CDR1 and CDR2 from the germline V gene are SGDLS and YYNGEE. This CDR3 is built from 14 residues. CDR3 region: CASSVVGSYNEQFF. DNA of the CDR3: TGTGCCAGCAGCGTAGTTGGCAGCTACAATGAGCAGTTCTTC.

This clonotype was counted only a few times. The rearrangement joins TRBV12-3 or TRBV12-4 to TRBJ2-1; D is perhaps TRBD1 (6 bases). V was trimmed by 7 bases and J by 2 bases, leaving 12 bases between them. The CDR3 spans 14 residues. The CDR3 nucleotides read TGTGCCAGCATAAAGGGGGTTACCTACAATGAGCAGTTCTTC. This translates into CASIKGVTYNEQFF.